This is a list of T cell receptor beta chains from one sample in a study of blood T cell repertoires in COVID-19. The protocol was immunoSEQ multiplex PCR, while the TCRdb copy is restricted to in-frame clones and leaves out a portion. The repertoire holds 200,000 to 250,000 clones, with about 87% as singletons. Input material: peripheral blood. These receptor sequences come from a man aged 55 to 70 with acute or convalescent COVID-19. Each CDR3 is given with its conserved first and last residue. Fields, in order: D gene, J gene, clone size, V gene, CDR3 protein, CDR3 DNA. D genes are given only for firm matches. Clone size, where shown, is once, few, many, or a class for clones that have expanded.

TRBD1 | TRBJ2-1 | . | TRBV29-1 | CSVEDHRGRSYNEQFF | TGCAGCGTTGAAGATCATAGGGGGCGGTCCTACAATGAGCAGTTCTTC
. | TRBJ2-7 | few | TRBV27 | CASSLSGGLREQYF | TGTGCCAGCAGTTTATCAGGGGGTCTAAGGGAGCAGTACTTC
TRBD1 | TRBJ2-2 | few | TRBV20-1 | CSASKQGANTGELFF | TGCAGTGCTAGTAAACAGGGGGCGAACACCGGGGAGCTGTTTTTT
. | TRBJ1-2 | . | TRBV24-1 | CATSDSFYYGYTF | TGTGCCACCAGTGATTCTTTTTACTATGGCTACACCTTC
TRBD1 | TRBJ1-1 | . | TRBV18 | CASSPLPGTGGRNTEAFF | TGTGCCAGCTCACCCCTACCGGGGACAGGGGGGCGGAACACTGAAGCTTTCTTT
. | TRBJ1-2 | . | TRBV3-1/TRBV3-2 | CASSQDRGIYGYTF | TGTGCCAGCAGCCAAGACCGGGGAATCTATGGCTACACCTTC
. | TRBJ2-7 | . | TRBV19 | CASSIAISYEQYF | TGTGCCAGTAGTATAGCTATATCCTACGAGCAGTACTTC
. | TRBJ1-1 | . | TRBV6-6 | CATPGGGNTEAFF | TGTGCCACTCCCGGCGGGGGGAACACTGAAGCTTTCTTT
TRBD1 | TRBJ2-5 | . | TRBV5-4 | CASRPATGLPQETQYF | TGTGCCAGCAGACCAGCGACAGGGCTGCCCCAAGAGACCCAGTACTTC
. | TRBJ1-1 | . | TRBV11-2 | CASSLGRATEAFF | TGTGCCAGCAGCTTAGGGAGGGCTACTGAAGCTTTCTTT
. | TRBJ1-2 | . | TRBV15 | CATSRGSEYGYTF | TGTGCCACCAGCAGAGGAAGCGAATATGGCTACACCTTC
. | TRBJ1-6 | . | TRBV11-2 | CASSRGPGGLHF | TGTGCCAGCAGCCGAGGGCCTGGTGGCCTCCACTTT
. | TRBJ1-1 | few | TRBV11-2 | CASSLATFGAVNTEAFF | TGTGCCAGCAGCTTAGCAACTTTTGGGGCAGTGAACACTGAAGCTTTCTTT
. | TRBJ2-1 | . | TRBV7-8 | CASSSPGLTGEQFF | TGTGCCAGCAGCTCCCCGGGCCTTACAGGTGAGCAGTTCTTC
. | TRBJ1-1 | once | TRBV9 | CASSGSAADTEAFF | TGTGCCAGCAGCGGTAGCGCTGCGGACACTGAAGCTTTCTTT
TRBD1 | TRBJ1-2 | . | TRBV24-1 | CATSDQGQGGRYGYTF | TGTGCCACCAGTGACCAGGGACAGGGGGGAAGGTATGGCTACACCTTC
TRBD2 | TRBJ2-2 | . | TRBV5-4 | CASSFPGGPTGELFF | TGTGCCAGCAGCTTCCCGGGGGGGCCCACCGGGGAGCTGTTTTTT
. | TRBJ2-3 | . | TRBV11-1 | CASSLGRSVSTDTQYF | TGTGCCAGCAGCTTAGGGCGTAGCGTGAGCACAGATACGCAGTATTTT
. | TRBJ1-2 | . | TRBV24-1 | CATSDPVRGHGYTF | TGTGCCACCAGTGATCCGGTAAGGGGCCATGGCTACACCTTC
TRBD1 | TRBJ1-2 | . | TRBV5-1 | CASRRDRGAYGYTF | TGCGCCAGCAGGCGAGACAGGGGCGCCTATGGCTACACCTTC
. | TRBJ2-7 | . | TRBV25-1 | CASSALGAGVYEQYF | TGTGCCAGCAGTGCCCTTGGGGCAGGGGTGTACGAGCAGTACTTC
. | TRBJ1-2 | . | TRBV4-2 | CASSQGGGGNYGYTF | TGTGCCAGCAGCCAAGGGGGTGGGGGGAACTATGGCTACACCTTC
TRBD1 | TRBJ2-4 | . | TRBV27 | CASSFLDRGLNIQYF | TGTGCCAGCAGTTTTCTCGACAGGGGCCTAAACATTCAGTACTTC
. | TRBJ2-7 | . | TRBV19 | CASSSPGSPSHEQYF | TGTGCCAGTAGTTCCCCGGGTAGCCCGTCCCACGAGCAGTACTTC
. | TRBJ1-6 | . | TRBV6-7 | CAAGRADNSPLHF | TGTGCCGCCGGGCGGGCAGATAATTCACCCCTCCACTTT
TRBD1 | TRBJ2-3 | . | TRBV5-4 | CASSWGTVVSTDTQYF | TGTGCCAGCAGCTGGGGGACAGTAGTTAGCACAGATACGCAGTATTTT
TRBD2 | TRBJ2-5 | . | TRBV5-6 | CASSSKGLAGQETQYF | TGTGCCAGCAGCTCGAAGGGACTAGCAGGTCAAGAGACCCAGTACTTC
. | TRBJ1-1 | . | TRBV19 | CASSITGVNTEAFF | TGTGCCAGTAGTATTACGGGGGTGAACACTGAAGCTTTCTTT
TRBD2 | TRBJ2-5 | . | TRBV2 | CASSAPPGGETQYF | TGTGCCAGCAGTGCCCCTCCGGGGGGAGAGACCCAGTACTTC
. | TRBJ1-1 | few | TRBV27 | CASSWGASGTEAFF | TGTGCCAGCAGTTGGGGAGCATCCGGCACTGAAGCTTTCTTT
TRBD1 | TRBJ2-5 | . | TRBV6-2/TRBV6-3 | CASSYGNRGETQYF | TGTGCCAGCAGTTACGGAAACAGGGGAGAGACCCAGTACTTC
TRBD1 | TRBJ2-7 | . | TRBV5-5 | CASGRQGAYEQYF | TGTGCCAGCGGTAGACAGGGGGCCTACGAGCAGTACTTC
. | TRBJ1-4 | . | TRBV14 | CASSRGRGYEKLFF | TGTGCCAGCAGCCGGGGCAGGGGATATGAAAAACTGTTTTTT
TRBD1 | TRBJ2-2 | . | TRBV27 | CASSQTGTGGHGELFF | TGTGCCAGCAGTCAAACCGGAACAGGGGGTCACGGGGAGCTGTTTTTT
. | TRBJ2-7 | . | TRBV4-1 | CASSPLTGTSYEQYF | TGCGCCAGCAGCCCCCTGACAGGAACATCCTACGAGCAGTACTTC
. | TRBJ1-4 | . | TRBV6-5 | CASSYSGLRNEKLFF | TGTGCCAGCAGTTACTCGGGACTGCGTAATGAAAAACTGTTTTTT
. | TRBJ1-1 | . | TRBV12-2 | CASRSCTTGSTEAFF | TGTGCAAGTCGCTCATGTACAACAGGGAGCACTGAAGCTTTCTTT
TRBD1 | TRBJ1-2 | . | TRBV7-2 | CASSFSTGAYGYTF | TGTGCCAGCAGCTTCTCGACAGGGGCCTATGGCTACACCTTC
. | TRBJ1-2 | . | TRBV6-6 | CASTQGVRDGYTF | TGTGCCAGCACCCAAGGGGTACGCGATGGCTACACCTTC
. | TRBJ1-3 | . | TRBV18 | CASSPTVGHTIYF | TGTGCCAGCTCACCAACCGTGGGGCACACCATATATTTT
. | TRBJ1-1 | . | TRBV19 | CASSRTRAEAFF | TGTGCCAGTAGTCGGACAAGAGCTGAAGCTTTCTTT
TRBD2 | TRBJ2-2 | . | TRBV4-2 | CASSQSGGAGELFF | TGTGCCAGCAGCCAAAGCGGGGGAGCCGGGGAGCTGTTTTTT
TRBD2 | TRBJ2-2 | . | TRBV7-6 | CASSLAGGTNTGELFF | TGTGCCAGCAGCTTAGCGGGGGGGACGAACACCGGGGAGCTGTTTTTT
TRBD2 | TRBJ2-1 | once | TRBV2 | CASSEGAGGLNEQFF | TGTGCCAGCAGTGAAGGGGCGGGGGGTCTTAATGAGCAGTTCTTC
. | TRBJ2-7 | . | TRBV4-1 | CASSQVFGSYEQYF | TGCGCCAGCAGCCAAGTATTCGGCTCCTACGAGCAGTACTTC
. | TRBJ2-1 | . | TRBV20-1 | CSAFTNNEQFF | TGCAGTGCCTTCACTAACAATGAGCAGTTCTTC
. | TRBJ1-6 | . | TRBV21-1 | CASSLRDRPNSPLHF | TGTGCCAGCAGCCTACGGGACAGGCCAAATTCACCCCTCCACTTT
TRBD1 | TRBJ1-5 | . | TRBV28 | CASSLGQAPYSNQPQHF | TGTGCCAGCAGTTTGGGACAGGCCCCTTATAGCAATCAGCCCCAGCATTTT
. | TRBJ2-1 | . | TRBV5-1 | CASSLPDNNEQFF | TGCGCCAGCAGCCTACCTGACAACAATGAGCAGTTCTTC
. | TRBJ2-2 | . | TRBV24-1 | CATSDLGGGGFGNTGELFF | TGTGCCACCAGTGATTTGGGCGGGGGCGGATTCGGAAACACCGGGGAGCTGTTTTTT
. | TRBJ1-6 | . | TRBV6-2/TRBV6-3 | CASSMRRGRIGSPLHF | TGTGCCAGCAGTATGCGGAGGGGCAGGATAGGGTCACCCCTCCACTTT